This TCR beta chain is from a study of blood T cells in healthy people across ages. General study points: Strong correlation existed between TCR beta diversity and naive T cell percentage. Estimates of diversity drawn from one million T cells were considered underestimates.

This CDR3 is 17 amino acids long. Germline V gives CDR1 LGHNA, CDR2 YSLEER. Losses at the gene ends were 4 bases for V and 2 bases for J; bases not matched to a gene: 6. A second PCR, run for about 7 to 11 cycles, used a sample-barcoded 5' primer plus a J-beta primer mix. Each of the samples gave a minimum of 2.5 million paired-end reads that contained CDR3. TCRdb re-derived calls from the 5' RACE reads in MiXCR, one entry per CDR3 protein. The profile shows hundreds of thousands of distinct CDR3 sequences, roughly 60% of them singletons. Note on this clonotype: Its matching antigen is unknown.

A minimum of 5.5 micrograms of total RNA was extracted per sample. J is TRBJ2-6 and V is TRBV4-3; 9 positions match TRBD2. Material for sequencing was blood. This TCR was recovered from a man aged 30 to 45 in good health. CDR3 loop: CASSLASGNPGANVLTF. DNA for the CDR3: TGCGCCAGCAGCCTAGCTAGCGGGAACCCTGGGGCCAACGTCCTGACTTTC.